Following are 20 T cell receptor beta chains from one sample sequenced in a study of beta chain features in type 1 diabetes. Expressed TCRB transcripts were sequenced after all isolated RNA was converted to cDNA. Only in-frame clones appear in the TCRdb table, and some are missing; sequencing was by immunoSEQ multiplex PCR. Here the sample spans 310,000 or so clones, under 8.5% being singletons. Material for sequencing was central memory CD4+ T cells from blood. The receptors were sampled from a woman aged 18-29 years in good health.

The sample holds many counts of this clone. The rearrangement uses TRBV7-2 and TRBJ2-7; D gene ambiguous. V lost 5 bases, J lost 5 bases, and 13 bases lay in between. CDR3 size: 13 residues. The germline V gene encodes CDR1 SGHTA and CDR2 FQGNSA. The DNA for the CDR3 is TGTGCCAGCAGCCCTCGGTCCTTGCACGAGCAGTACTTC. Protein product: CASSPRSLHEQYF.

In its sample, this clone was seen a few times. The chain has TRBV7-9 and TRBJ2-7; weak D call: TRBD1 (7 bases). CDR3 length equals 15 residues. V lost 5 bases and J lost 0, with 14 bases in between. Germline CDR1 SEHNR, CDR2 FQNEAQ (reference sequence). Here the CDR3 reads CASSRRGLSSYEQYF. DNA for the CDR3: TGTGCCAGCAGCCGGAGGGGGCTAAGCTCCTACGAGCAGTACTTC.

This clone was seen a handful of times. The J gene is TRBJ1-2, the V gene TRBV2; 10 bases fit TRBD1. The V gene's germline CDR1 is SNHLY and CDR2 FYNNEI. Trimming removed 2 bases from V and 3 bases from J; junction bases left unmatched: 15. This CDR3 spans 19 amino acids. The CDR3 loop is CASSEMGFRQGASDYGYTF. The CDR3 nucleotides read TGTGCCAGCAGTGAAATGGGCTTCAGACAGGGGGCCTCTGACTATGGCTACACCTTC.

The chain carries TRBV19 and TRBJ1-5; tentative D call: TRBD1 (5 bases). The CDR3 has 13 residues. Germline CDR1 reads LNHDA; CDR2 reads SQIVND (reference sequence). V dropped 10 bases and J dropped 3 bases, with 13 bases sitting between them. This CDR3 is CATGGNTNQPQHF. The CDR3 nucleotides read TGTGCCACCGGGGGGAATACCAATCAGCCCCAGCATTTT. The variable domain in full, completed from reference TRBV19 and TRBJ1-5, reads DGGITQSPKYLFRKEGQNVTLSCEQNLNHDAMYWYRQDPGQGLRLIYYSQIVNDFQKGDIAEGYSVSREKKESFPLTVTSAQKNPTAFYLCATGGNTNQPQHFGDGTRLSIL.

This chain connects TRBV11-3 to TRBJ1-1; 7 bases are a match to TRBD1. Trimming removed 2 bases from V and 4 bases from J; junction bases left unmatched: 1. CDR3 length: 13 amino acids. Germline CDR1 and CDR2: SGHNT and YENEEA. CDR3 in DNA: TGTGCCAGCAGCTTACAGGGGGGCACTGAAGCTTTCTTT. Amino acid sequence: CASSLQGGTEAFF.

This clone appeared a few times. V usage is TRBV4-2 and J usage is TRBJ2-6, with D unclear. CDR1 is LGHNA, CDR2 YNFKEQ, per germline. This CDR3 is built from 17 residues. The V and J ends lost 0 bases and 1 base respectively, with 10 bases between them. The CDR3 DNA reads as TGTGCCAGCAGCCAAGAGGCAGCTAGTTCTGGGGCCAACGTCCTGACTTTC. This translates into CASSQEAASSGANVLTF.

This clone has only a few counts. This chain uses TRBV5-1 with TRBJ1-2; a possible D gene is TRBD1 (6 bases). Trimming removed 4 bases from V and 6 bases from J, with 22 bases in between. In germline, CDR1 is SGHRS, CDR2 YFSETQ. The CDR3 runs 16 residues. The CDR3 region has the DNA TGCGCCAGCAGCACTAACAGGGTCAACAAGAGGAATGGCTACACCTTC. It encodes CASSTNRVNKRNGYTF.

This clone was observed a few times. CDR3 DNA: TGTGCCTCAAAGACAGGGGATCGCTATGGCTACACCTTC. Its protein product is CASKTGDRYGYTF. The rearrangement links TRBV10-3 to TRBJ1-2; TRBD1 agrees at 8 bases. This CDR3 is built from 13 residues. Germline V gene lookup returns CDR1 ENHRY and CDR2 SYGVKD. The ends lost 11 bases at V and 4 bases at J; junction bases unmatched: 9.

This clone has more than one count but fewer than ten. Written as DNA, the CDR3 is TGCAGCGTTGAATTAGCGGGAGGCCCCGGCGGGGAGCTGTTTTTT. Translation: CSVELAGGPGGELFF. The chain joins TRBV29-1 to TRBJ2-2, with TRBD2 matching over 10 bases. After removal of 2 bases from V and 7 bases from J, the junction contained 7 bases not matched to a gene. CDR3 length: 15 amino acids. CDR1 SQVTM and CDR2 ANQGSEA come from the germline V gene.

The V gene is TRBV7-9, the J gene TRBJ2-1, with no clear D. CDR1 is SEHNR, CDR2 FQNEAQ, per germline (reference sequence). The CDR3 contains 13 residues. The ends were cut back, 3 bases at V and 9 bases at J, with 12 bases in the middle. CDR3 DNA: TGTGCCAGCAGCTTGTTAGTAGGGTTTGAGCAGTTCTTC. Its protein product is CASSLLVGFEQFF.

The chain recombines TRBV7-9 with TRBJ2-3; 7 positions agree with TRBD1. V was clipped by 5 bases and J by 2 bases; unmatched bases: 4. CDR1 is SEHNR, CDR2 FQNEAQ, per germline (reference sequence). This CDR3 has 14 amino acids. The CDR3 DNA reads TGTGCCAGCAGCCGACAGGGTCCCACAGATACGCAGTATTTT. Protein sequence: CASSRQGPTDTQYF. Filled out from reference TRBV7-9 and TRBJ2-3, the complete variable domain reads DTGVSQNPRHKITKRGQNVTFRCDPISEHNRLYWYRQTLGQGPEFLTYFQNEAQLEKSRLLSDRFSAERPKGSFSTLEIQRTEQGDSAMYLCASSRQGPTDTQYFGPGTRLTVL.

This clone occurred a few times. The genes are TRBV5-1 and TRBJ2-6; TRBD1 agrees at 7 bases. This CDR3 region has 16 residues. The germline V gene has CDR1 SGHRS and CDR2 YFSETQ. Germline trimming cut 3 bases from V and 2 bases from J; bases unmatched to any gene: 5. CDR3 coding DNA: TGCGCCAGCAGCTGGAGTACAGGGGCTGGGGCCAACGTCCTGACTTTC. Translating gives CASSWSTGAGANVLTF. The full variable domain, in which reference TRBV5-1 and TRBJ2-6 provide the parts outside the CDR3, is KAGVTQTPRYLIKTRGQQVTLSCSPISGHRSVSWYQQTPGQGLQFLFEYFSETQRNKGNFPGRFSGRQFSNSRSEMNVSTLELGDSALYLCASSWSTGAGANVLTFGAGSRLTVL.

This clone showed up just a few times. The chain uses TRBV14 and TRBJ1-1; D ambiguous. Germline assignment: CDR1 SGHDN and CDR2 FVKESK. V gave up 1 base and J gave up 1 base, with 7 bases separating them. This CDR3 has 14 residues. CDR3 sequence: CASSQGPANTEAFF. DNA of the CDR3: TGTGCCAGCAGCCAAGGACCAGCGAACACTGAAGCTTTCTTT.

This chain joins TRBV29-1 and TRBJ2-5; D not resolved. CDR1 is SQVTM, CDR2 ANQGSEA, per germline. The V gene lost 2 bases and the J gene lost 7 bases, with 8 bases spanning the gap. The CDR3 extends over 11 amino acids. This CDR3 reads CSVEFMSTQYF. CDR3 bases: TGCAGCGTTGAATTTATGTCGACCCAGTACTTC.

This clone was observed a few times. In DNA, the CDR3 is TGTGCCAGCAGCTCGGGGTTGGGGACCTTCTATGGCTACACCTTC. Encoded protein: CASSSGLGTFYGYTF. The J gene is TRBJ1-2, the V gene TRBV5-5; D possibly corresponds to TRBD1 (5 bases). The CDR3 length is 15 residues. The V and J ends lost 3 bases and 4 bases respectively, with 16 bases between them. Germline values: CDR1 SGHKS, CDR2 YYEKEE (reference sequence).

The gene calls are TRBV2 and TRBJ1-5; TRBD1 might be the D (6 bases). This CDR3 has 14 residues. V was shortened by 2 bases and J by 5 bases, with 10 bases between the two germline ends. Germline V gene sequence: CDR1 SNHLY, CDR2 FYNNEI. The CDR3 reads CASSEQGIHQPQHF. The CDR3 DNA is TGTGCCAGCAGTGAACAGGGGATTCATCAGCCCCAGCATTTT.

This clone was seen many times. The rearrangement joins TRBV9 to TRBJ2-3; 10 bases are a match to TRBD1. The V gene's germline CDR1 is SGDLS and CDR2 YYNGEE. This CDR3 contains 17 residues. The V segment lost 0 bases and the J segment 1 base; nucleotides outside the gene matches: 5. CDR3 amino acids: CASSVGVTGGRTDTQYF. The CDR3 DNA sequence: TGTGCCAGCAGCGTAGGTGTGACAGGGGGCCGCACAGATACGCAGTATTTT.

This clone turned up a few times. The V gene is TRBV7-2, the J gene TRBJ2-7, with D possibly TRBD1 on 6 matching bases. CDR1 and CDR2 (germline): SGHTA, FQGNSA. The CDR3 has 14 residues. With 2 bases removed from V and 3 bases from J, the gap between germline ends came to 11 bases. DNA for the CDR3: TGTGCCAGCAGCTTATATGTGGACAGCTACGAGCAGTACTTC. Its protein product is CASSLYVDSYEQYF. Combining the CDR3 with reference TRBV7-2 and TRBJ2-7 gives the whole variable domain GAGVSQSPSNKVTEKGKDVELRCDPISGHTALYWYRQSLGQGLEFLIYFQGNSAPDKSGLPSDRFSAERTGGSVSTLTIQRTQQEDSAVYLCASSLYVDSYEQYFGPGTRLTVT.

This clone showed up just a few times. One end of the junction does not line up with germline, which may come from a read error. V usage is TRBV7-6 and J usage is TRBJ2-3; 7 bases align to TRBD1. Germline V CDR1 and CDR2: SGHVS, FNYEAQ. The CDR3 runs 14 residues. CDR3 amino acids: CASSRGQFTDTQYF. In DNA, the CDR3 is TGTGCTAGCAGCCGGGGACAGTTCACAGATACGCAGTATTTT.

This clone was picked up a small number of times. The chain combines TRBV6-5 with TRBJ1-5; perhaps TRBD1 as D (5 bases). Germline assignment: CDR1 MNHEY and CDR2 SVGAGI. Trimming cost V 5 bases and J 6 bases, with 17 bases left between them. The CDR3 covers 15 residues. The CDR3 spells CASSGFRVHGQPQHF. The CDR3 nucleotides are TGTGCCAGCAGTGGATTCAGGGTGCACGGTCAGCCCCAGCATTTT.